A few counts support the clone carrying this T cell receptor (beta chain). Antigen specificity is unknown. An end of the junction differs from the germline gene, which may be a read error. This specimen belongs to a study of identical twins. Germline-derived CDR1 and CDR2 are SGHRS and YFSETQ. The CDR3 extends over 12 amino acids. The cDNA had a unique molecular identifier and a template-switch universal primer site. One entry per CDR3 protein results from TCRdb running MiXCR on the 5' RACE reads. This sample has about 700,000 distinct CDR3 sequences, with 8.6% found just once. Study-wide points: Compared with unrelated sharing, twin-shared out-of-frame alpha sequences had more low-probability sequences. Fewer insertions marked abundant cord blood beta clonotypes; young adult naive trended weakly, memory not at all.

Another study also made use of these data, one on yellow fever vaccine responses in identical twins. That work states: The T cell response to vaccination in identical twins was reportedly partly convergent and partly personalized.

This clonotype was sampled from a woman between 18 and 29 years old in good health. What was sequenced was PBMCs. The chain combines TRBV5-1 with TRBJ2-4, with D perhaps TRBD2 (6 bases). CDR3 residues: CASSWRNRDLDF. CDR3 DNA sequence: TGCGCCAGCAGCTGGAGAAACCGGGACTTGGACTTC.